This entry is about one TCR beta chain. These data come from a study of blood T cell repertoires in COVID-19. Study details: Samples of COVID-19 (acute and convalescent) were obtained from the United States, Italy and Spain. T cells, B-cell-depleted T cells, or PBMCs supplied cDNA or gDNA.

Per the study methods: Using reference gene primer amplification, nucleated cell counts were estimated. Only in-frame clones appear in the TCRdb table, and some are missing; sequencing was by immunoSEQ multiplex PCR. V and J calls plus clone size are reproduced from that table; the DNA served to infer D and trimming. Here the sample spans 85,000 to 90,000 clones, 89% being singletons. The CDR3 spans 14 residues. Trimming took 6 bases from V and 2 from J, leaving 13 bases between them. The germline CDR1 and CDR2 sequences are MDHEN and SYDVKM. The chain couples TRBV28 to TRBJ2-5, with TRBD1 as a possible D gene (6 bases). The receptor's source is a woman aged 80 or over with active COVID-19. The material sequenced was peripheral blood. The chain's CDR3 is CASRTTGRQETQYF. The CDR3 nucleotides are TGTGCCAGCAGGACTACAGGGCGTCAAGAGACCCAGTACTTC. The whole variable domain, filled in from reference TRBV28 and TRBJ2-5, reads DVKVTQSSRYLVKRTGEKVFLECVQDMDHENMFWYRQDPGLGLRLIYFSYDVKMKEKGDIPEGYSVSREKKERFSLILESASTNQTSMYLCASRTTGRQETQYFGPGTRLLVL.